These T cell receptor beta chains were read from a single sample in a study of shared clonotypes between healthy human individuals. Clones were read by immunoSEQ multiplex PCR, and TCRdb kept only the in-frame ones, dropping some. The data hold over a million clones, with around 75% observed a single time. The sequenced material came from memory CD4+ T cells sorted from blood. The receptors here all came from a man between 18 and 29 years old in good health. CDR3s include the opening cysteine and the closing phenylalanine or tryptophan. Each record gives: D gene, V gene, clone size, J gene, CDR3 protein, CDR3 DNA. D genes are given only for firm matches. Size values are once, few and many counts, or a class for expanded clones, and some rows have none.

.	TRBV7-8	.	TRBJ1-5	CASSLYPAGKFRQPQHF	TGTGCCAGCAGCTTATACCCCGCCGGGAAGTTTCGGCAGCCCCAGCATTTT
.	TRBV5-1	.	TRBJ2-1	CASSLGDAYNEQFF	TGCGCCAGCAGCCTGGGTGACGCCTACAATGAGCAGTTCTTC
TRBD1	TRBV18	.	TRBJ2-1	CASSPGQGYNEQFF	TGTGCCAGCTCACCCGGACAGGGGTACAATGAGCAGTTCTTC
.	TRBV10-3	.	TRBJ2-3	CAIRGAREGSSLLSTDTQYF	TGTGCCATCCGAGGGGCCCGCGAGGGGTCTTCCCTCCTTAGCACAGATACGCAGTATTTT
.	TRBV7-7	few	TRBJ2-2	CASSLGGRDTGELFF	TGTGCTAGCAGCTTAGGTGGTCGGGACACCGGGGAGCTGTTTTTT
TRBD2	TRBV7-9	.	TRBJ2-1	CASSPGTSGIEYNEQFF	TGTGCCAGCAGCCCCGGGACTAGCGGGATTGAATACAATGAGCAGTTCTTC
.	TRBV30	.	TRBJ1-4	CAWSVNRVPNGEKLFF	TGTGCCTGGAGTGTTAACCGGGTTCCTAACGGGGAAAAACTGTTTTTT
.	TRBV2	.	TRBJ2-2	CASSESHMGTGELFF	TGTGCCAGCAGTGAATCTCACATGGGGACCGGGGAGCTGTTTTTT
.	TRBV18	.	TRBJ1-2	CASSPSTLDNYGYTF	TGTGCCAGCTCACCTTCGACACTGGACAACTATGGCTACACCTTC
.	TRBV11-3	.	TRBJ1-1	CASSLSDRTEAFF	TGTGCCAGCAGCCTATCAGACAGAACTGAAGCTTTCTTT
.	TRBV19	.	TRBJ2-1	CASRNSGANEQFF	TGTGCCAGTAGGAATTCGGGGGCGAATGAGCAGTTCTTC
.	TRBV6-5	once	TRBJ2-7	CASSSIEGEQYF	TGTGCCAGCAGTTCTATTGAGGGGGAGCAGTACTTC
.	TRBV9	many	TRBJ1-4	CASSPGTTNEKLFF	TGTGCCAGCAGCCCCGGTACAACTAATGAAAAACTGTTTTTT
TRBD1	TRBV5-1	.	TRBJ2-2	CASSSDRGANTGELFF	TGCGCCAGCAGCTCAGACAGGGGCGCGAACACCGGGGAGCTGTTTTTT
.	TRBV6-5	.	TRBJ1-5	CATTLDHQPQHF	TGTGCCACGACCTTAGACCATCAGCCCCAGCATTTT
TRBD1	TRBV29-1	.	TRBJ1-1	CSVGGQGGDEAFF	TGCAGCGTAGGGGGACAGGGTGGGGATGAAGCTTTCTTT
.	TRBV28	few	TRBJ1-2	CASRDGANYGYTF	TGTGCCAGCAGAGACGGAGCTAACTATGGCTACACCTTC
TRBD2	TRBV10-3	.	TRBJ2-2	CAISDRLAGVATGELFF	TGTGCCATCAGTGACCGACTAGCGGGAGTCGCCACCGGGGAGCTGTTTTTT
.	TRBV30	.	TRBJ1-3	CAWSVRGISGNTIYF	TGTGCCTGGAGTGTACGGGGAATCTCTGGAAACACCATATATTTT
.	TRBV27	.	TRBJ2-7	CASSLSGNSYEQYF	TGTGCCAGCAGTTTATCGGGCAACTCCTACGAGCAGTACTTC
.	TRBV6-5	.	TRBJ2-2	CASRLETGELFF	TGTGCCAGCAGGCTAGAAACCGGGGAGCTGTTTTTT
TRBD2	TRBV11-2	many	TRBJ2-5	CASSFGTSFPQYF	TGTGCCAGCAGCTTCGGGACTAGTTTCCCCCAGTACTTC
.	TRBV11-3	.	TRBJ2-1	CASSLDSPTLGGNEQFF	TGTGCCAGCAGCTTAGATAGTCCGACGCTGGGTGGGAATGAGCAGTTCTTC
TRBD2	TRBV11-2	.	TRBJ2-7	CASTPRLAGLSYEQYF	TGTGCCAGCACCCCCCGACTAGCGGGGCTATCCTACGAGCAGTACTTC
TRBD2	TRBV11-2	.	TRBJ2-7	CASSLSGETSGSYEQYF	TGTGCCAGCAGCTTATCGGGGGAGACTAGCGGTTCCTACGAGCAGTACTTC
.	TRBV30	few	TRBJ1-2	CAWTREVVTYGYTF	TGTGCCTGGACCAGGGAGGTGGTTACCTATGGCTACACCTTC
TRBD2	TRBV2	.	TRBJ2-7	CASLAGGDYEQYF	TGTGCCAGCTTAGCGGGAGGGGACTACGAGCAGTACTTC
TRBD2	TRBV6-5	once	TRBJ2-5	CASSYLAGGLKTQYF	TGTGCCAGCAGTTACCTAGCGGGGGGGCTGAAGACCCAGTACTTC
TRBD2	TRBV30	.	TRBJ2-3	CAWSAPGLAGGTQYF	TGTGCCTGGAGTGCCCCGGGACTAGCGGGGGGTACGCAGTATTTT
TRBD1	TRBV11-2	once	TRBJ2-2	CASKQGVTGELFF	TGTGCCAGCAAACAGGGGGTCACCGGGGAGCTGTTTTTT
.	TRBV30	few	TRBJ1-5	CAWSVRGTNQPQHF	TGTGCCTGGAGTGTTAGGGGCACAAATCAGCCCCAGCATTTT
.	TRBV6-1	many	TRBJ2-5	CASRLSGWETQYF	TGTGCCAGCAGATTATCGGGTTGGGAGACCCAGTACTTC
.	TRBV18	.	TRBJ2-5	CASSRDRETQYF	TGTGCCAGCTCACGAGACCGCGAGACCCAGTACTTC
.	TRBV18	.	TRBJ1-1	CASSKTGANLNTEAFF	TGTGCCAGCTCAAAGACCGGGGCAAACTTGAACACTGAAGCTTTCTTT
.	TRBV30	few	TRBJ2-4	CAVNSGGGQNIQYF	TGTGCCGTTAACAGTGGGGGGGGCCAAAACATTCAGTACTTC
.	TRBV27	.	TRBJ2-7	CASSWGNKAYEQYF	TGTGCCAGCAGTTGGGGTAACAAGGCCTACGAGCAGTACTTC
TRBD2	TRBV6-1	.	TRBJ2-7	CASISGVSGGYEQYF	TGTGCCAGCATCTCGGGAGTTAGCGGGGGCTACGAGCAGTACTTC
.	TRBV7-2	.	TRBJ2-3	CASSLAGVSDTQYF	TGTGCCAGCAGCTTAGCGGGAGTGTCCGATACGCAGTATTTT
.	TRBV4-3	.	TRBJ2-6	CASSQDGGANVLTF	TGCGCCAGCAGCCAAGATGGCGGGGCCAACGTCCTGACTTTC
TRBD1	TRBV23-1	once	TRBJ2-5	CASSRGQGQETQYF	TGCGCCAGCAGCCGAGGACAGGGCCAAGAGACCCAGTACTTC
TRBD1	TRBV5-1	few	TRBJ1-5	CASSESTGGGQPQHF	TGCGCCAGCAGTGAGAGTACAGGGGGCGGACAGCCCCAGCATTTT
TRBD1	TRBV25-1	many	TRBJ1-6	CASSEPLRGRVNSPLHF	TGTGCCAGCAGTGAACCCCTGAGGGGGCGCGTTAATTCACCCCTCCACTTT
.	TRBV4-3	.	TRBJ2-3	CASSQLGRTDTQYF	TGCGCCAGCAGCCAGCTAGGACGGACAGATACGCAGTATTTT
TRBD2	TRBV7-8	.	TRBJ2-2	CASSPQLAGDRSGELFF	TGTGCCAGCAGCCCACAACTAGCGGGGGATCGTAGCGGGGAGCTGTTTTTT
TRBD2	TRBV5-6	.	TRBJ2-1	CASSLAQRGGYYNEQFF	TGTGCCAGCAGCTTGGCCCAGCGGGGGGGCTACTACAATGAGCAGTTCTTC
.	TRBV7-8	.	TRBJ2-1	CASSLGVFISYNEQFF	TGTGCCAGCAGCTTAGGGGTGTTCATATCCTACAATGAGCAGTTCTTC
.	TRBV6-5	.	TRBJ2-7	CASSYATGDEQYF	TGTGCCAGCAGTTACGCCACCGGGGACGAGCAGTACTTC
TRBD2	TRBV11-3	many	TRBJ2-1	CASSLAGGSYNEQFF	TGTGCCAGCAGCTTAGCAGGCGGGAGCTACAATGAGCAGTTCTTC
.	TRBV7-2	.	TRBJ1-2	CASSRRTTSDYTF	TGTGCCAGCAGTCGGAGGACGACGAGTGACTACACCTTC